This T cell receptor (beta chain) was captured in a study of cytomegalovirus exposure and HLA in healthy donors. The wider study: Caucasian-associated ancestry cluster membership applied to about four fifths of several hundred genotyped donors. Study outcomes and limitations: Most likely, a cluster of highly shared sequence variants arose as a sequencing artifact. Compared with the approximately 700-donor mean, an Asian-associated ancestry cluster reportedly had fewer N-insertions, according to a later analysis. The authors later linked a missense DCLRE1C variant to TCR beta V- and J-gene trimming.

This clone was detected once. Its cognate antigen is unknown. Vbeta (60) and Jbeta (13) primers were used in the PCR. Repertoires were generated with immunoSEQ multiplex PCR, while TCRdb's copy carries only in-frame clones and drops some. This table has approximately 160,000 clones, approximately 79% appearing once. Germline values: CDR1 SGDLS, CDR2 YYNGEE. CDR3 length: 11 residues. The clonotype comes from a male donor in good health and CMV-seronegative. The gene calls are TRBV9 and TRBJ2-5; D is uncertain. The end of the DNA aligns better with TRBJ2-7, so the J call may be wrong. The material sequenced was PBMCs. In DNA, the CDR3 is TGTGCCAGCAGCGTAGGAAACGAGCAGTACTTC. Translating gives CASSVGNEQYF.